The 6 T cell receptor beta chains below were found in one sample sequenced in a study of T cells in Graves' hyperthyroidism and ophthalmopathy. Amplification targeted TCR beta CDR3 regions from RNA transcripts. First-round RT-PCR with HTBI primers amplified the TCR CDR3 region. TCRdb re-called the multiplex PCR reads with MiXCR, one entry per CDR3 protein. The sample has some 300,000 distinct CDR3 sequences; around 13% are singletons. Sequenced: blood. All receptors derive from a woman between 40 and 55 years old with Graves' hyperthyroidism.

This clonotype has a handful of counts. V and J are TRBV27 and TRBJ2-2; 12 bases are a match to TRBD1. Germline V CDR1 and CDR2: MNHEY, SMNVEV (reference sequence). Losses at the gene ends were 5 bases for V and 5 bases for J; bases not matched to a gene: 18. The CDR3 has 20 residues. The CDR3 DNA reads as TGTGCCAGCAGTCCTGGGACAGGGGGCCTAGGTGGAGGGAGGACCGGGGAGCTGTTTTTT. This sequence encodes CASSPGTGGLGGGRTGELFF.

With respect to this clonotype: A clone one base away is much larger, so this may be a read error. The chain joins TRBV6-2 or TRBV6-3 to TRBJ2-7; D possibly corresponds to TRBD2 (6 bases). Germline CDR1 MNHEY, CDR2 SVGEGT. The CDR3 sequence is 14 residues long. V lost 6 bases to trimming and J lost 5 bases, with 17 bases between them. The CDR3 loop reads CASREKGRFDEQYF. The CDR3 nucleotides are TGTGCCAGCAGGGAAAAGGGGAGGTTCGACGAGCAGTACTTC.

This clonotype was recorded a few times. The chain has TRBV29-1 and TRBJ1-2, with a weak D call TRBD1 (5 bases). The V gene lost 0 bases and the J gene lost 2 bases, with 16 bases spanning the gap. From germline, CDR1 is SQVTM and CDR2 ANQGSEA. This CDR3 is 16 amino acids long. CDR3 residues: CSVEDRWPGHNYGYTF. Here the CDR3 DNA reads TGCAGCGTTGAAGATCGGTGGCCGGGGCACAACTATGGCTACACCTTC.

Regarding this clonotype: No conserved phenylalanine or tryptophan ends this CDR3, so it is likely a read error. The chain employs TRBV6-1 and TRBJ2-6; D not resolved. The CDR3 covers 15 residues. Trimming took 7 bases from V and 4 from J, leaving 14 bases between them. Looked up from germline, CDR1 is MNHNS and CDR2 is SASEGT. CDR3 residues: CASTASPIGANVLTL. The CDR3 region has the DNA TGTGCCAGCACTGCGTCCCCCATAGGGGCCAACGTCCTGACTCTC.

This clonotype was detected many times. The chain employs TRBV25-1 and TRBJ2-7; TRBD2 matches at 7 bases. This CDR3 comprises 18 residues. CDR1 and CDR2 (germline): MGHDK, SYGVNS. Unmatched junction bases numbered 15, after V lost 2 bases and J lost 2 bases. The CDR3 is CASSEGLLLSGKPYEQYF. The CDR3 DNA reads TGTGCCAGCAGTGAAGGCCTGTTGCTCAGCGGGAAGCCCTACGAGCAGTACTTC.

The chain carries TRBV7-8 and TRBJ2-5, with 7 positions matching TRBD2. V lost 1 base to trimming and J lost 7 bases; unmatched junction nucleotides: 9. This CDR3 is 15 amino acids long. CDR1 and CDR2 from the germline V gene are SGHVS and FQNEAQ. DNA of the CDR3: TGTGCCAGCAGCTTAGATCGGACTAGATATTCGACCCAGTACTTC. It codes for CASSLDRTRYSTQYF.